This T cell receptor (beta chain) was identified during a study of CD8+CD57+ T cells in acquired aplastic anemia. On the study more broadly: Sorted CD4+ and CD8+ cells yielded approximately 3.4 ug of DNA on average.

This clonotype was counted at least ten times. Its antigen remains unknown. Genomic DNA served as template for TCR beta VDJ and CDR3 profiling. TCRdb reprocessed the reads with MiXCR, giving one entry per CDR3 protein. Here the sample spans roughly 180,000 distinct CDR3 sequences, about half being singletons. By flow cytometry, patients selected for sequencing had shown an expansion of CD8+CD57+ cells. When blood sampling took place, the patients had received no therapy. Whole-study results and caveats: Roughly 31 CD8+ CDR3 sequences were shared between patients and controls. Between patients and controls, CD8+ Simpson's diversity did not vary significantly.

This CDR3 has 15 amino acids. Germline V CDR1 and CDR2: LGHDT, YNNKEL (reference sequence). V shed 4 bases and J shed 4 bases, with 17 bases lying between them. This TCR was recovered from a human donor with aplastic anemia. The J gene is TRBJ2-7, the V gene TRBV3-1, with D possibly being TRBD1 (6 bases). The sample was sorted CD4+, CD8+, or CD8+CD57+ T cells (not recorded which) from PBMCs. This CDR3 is CASSPKAQGPYEQYF. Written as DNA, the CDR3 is TGTGCCAGCAGCCCAAAGGCGCAGGGGCCGTACGAGCAGTACTTC.